Reported below is one T cell receptor beta chain. This specimen belongs to a study of shared T cell receptors in the human thymus. The protocol was immunoSEQ multiplex PCR, while the TCRdb copy is restricted to in-frame clones and leaves out a portion. The sample lists hundreds of thousands of clones, roughly 88% occurring once. The CDR3 runs to 18 residues. Trimming stripped 0 bases from V and 9 bases from J, with 21 bases between. Germline loops: CDR1 LGHNA, CDR2 YSLEER. These data also featured in a second study, about human thymus T cells. That publication notes: The sample donors, healthy Finnish infants, were having corrective surgery for congenital heart defects. The source of the thymus tissue was resections taken during corrective heart surgery. Related reports documented highly overlapping thymic repertoires among unrelated individuals.

This sequence joins TRBV4-3 and TRBJ1-6; D uncertain. Sequenced sample: thymocytes. The source of this sequence is a boy under two years old with a congenital heart defect. In nucleotides, the CDR3 is TGCGCCAGCAGCCAAGAGTGGACGGTCGGAGGGAATAGTTCACCCCTCCACTTT. Residues: CASSQEWTVGGNSSPLHF.